This note documents a single T cell receptor (beta chain) sequence. Trimming cost V 6 bases and J 2 bases, with 20 bases left between them. Germline V gives CDR1 SGDLS, CDR2 YYNGEE. This CDR3 is 16 amino acids long. Clones were sequenced by immunoSEQ multiplex PCR, and TCRdb holds only the in-frame ones, with some missing. The repertoire holds 250,000 to 350,000 clones, with 70% to 90% as singletons. This record belongs to a study of blood T cell repertoires in COVID-19. Across the whole study: The analysed material was cDNA or gDNA that came from T cells, B-cell-depleted T cells, or PBMCs.

Sequencing was performed on peripheral blood. This chain uses TRBV9 with TRBJ1-1, with TRBD1 as a possible D gene (5 bases). This TCR was sampled from a woman aged 70-85 years with COVID-19, enrolled during active disease. CDR3 sequence (DNA): TGTGCCAGCACCGCCGATCACGGGGGAACTAACACTGAAGCTTTCTTT. Translated, it gives CASTADHGGTNTEAFF.